This TCR beta chain was retrieved from a study of blood T cell repertoires in COVID-19. For the study at large: Material from acute and convalescent COVID-19 was sourced from the United States, Italy and Spain.

In the source study's methods: How many nucleated cells were present was estimated from reference gene primer amplification. Produced via immunoSEQ multiplex PCR; TCRdb's table is partial and in-frame only. The V and J calls and clone size were taken over from that table, and D and trimming were inferred from the DNA. The sample has a few hundred thousand clones; approximately 80% are singletons. The V end was cut by 9 bases, the J end by 2 bases, with 18 bases between. The length of the CDR3 is 14 residues. Looked up from germline, CDR1 is SGHNT and CDR2 is YYREEE (reference sequence). The clonotype comes from a woman older than 75 with acute or convalescent COVID-19. The V call is TRBV5-4, the J call TRBJ2-7; D possibly corresponds to TRBD2 (6 bases). What was sequenced was peripheral blood. DNA for the CDR3: TGTGCCACTTCCCGGGACTCAGCCACCTACGAGCAGTACTTC. The encoded protein is CATSRDSATYEQYF.